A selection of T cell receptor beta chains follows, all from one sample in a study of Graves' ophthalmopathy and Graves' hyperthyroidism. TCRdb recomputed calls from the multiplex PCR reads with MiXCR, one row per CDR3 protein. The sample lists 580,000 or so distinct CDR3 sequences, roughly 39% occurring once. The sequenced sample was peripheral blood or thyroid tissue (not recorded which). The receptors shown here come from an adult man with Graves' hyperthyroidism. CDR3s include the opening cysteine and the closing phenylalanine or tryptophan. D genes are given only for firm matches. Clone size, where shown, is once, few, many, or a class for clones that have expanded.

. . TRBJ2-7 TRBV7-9 TGTGCCAGCAGCCAAGATCCCACCATGGGCGAGCAGTACTTC CASSQDPTMGEQYF
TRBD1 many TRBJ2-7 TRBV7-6 TGTGCCAGCAGCCCTGGACAGGGGAGTTACAACGAGCAGTACTTC CASSPGQGSYNEQYF
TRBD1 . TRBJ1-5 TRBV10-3 TGTGCCATCAGTCGGACAGGGGGCAATCAGCCCCAGCATTTT CAISRTGGNQPQHF
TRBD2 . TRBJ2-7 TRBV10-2 TGCGCCAGCGGCGGGCTAGCGGGAGCCGAAGAGCAGTACTTC CASGGLAGAEEQYF
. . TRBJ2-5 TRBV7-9 TGTGCCAGCAGCTTCGGGGTGGTGAGTGGGACCCAGTACTTC CASSFGVVSGTQYF
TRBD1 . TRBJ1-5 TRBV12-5 TGTGCCAGCCGAGGACAGGGAGTCGGTCAGCCCCAGCATTTT CASRGQGVGQPQHF
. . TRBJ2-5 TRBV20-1 TGCAGTGCTAGAGATGAGGCACAGTACTTC CSARDEAQYF
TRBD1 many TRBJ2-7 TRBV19 TGTGCCAGTAGTAGGGGACAGGGGGACTACGAGCAGTACTTC CASSRGQGDYEQYF
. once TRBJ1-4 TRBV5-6 TGTGCCAGCAGCGGACCCTGGGGAGGGCCCCCAACCTCAACTAATGAGAAACTGTTTTTT CASSGPWGGPPTSTNEKLFF
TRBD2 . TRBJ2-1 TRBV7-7 TGTGCTAGCAGCCCCACTAGCGGGGGGGCGAATGAGCAGTTCTTC CASSPTSGGANEQFF
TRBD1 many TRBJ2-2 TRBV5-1 TGCGCCAGCAGCCCCCGGACAGGGGAGACCGGGGAGCTGTTTTTT CASSPRTGETGELFF
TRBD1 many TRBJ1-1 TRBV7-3 TGTGCCAGCAGCTTATTTCATGGGACAGCTGAAGCTTTCTTT CASSLFHGTAEAFF
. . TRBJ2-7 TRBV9 TGTGCCAGCAGCCCCAGGGACCCTTACGAGCAGTACTTC CASSPRDPYEQYF
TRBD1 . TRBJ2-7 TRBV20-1 TGCAGTGCTCAAAGGACAGGGACATTCCTTACTAGGGGCGAGCAGTACTTC CSAQRTGTFLTRGEQYF
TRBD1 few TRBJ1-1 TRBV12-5 TGTGCTAGTGGTTTGCGCAGGGGGCTAGTGGACACTGAAGCTTTCTTT CASGLRRGLVDTEAFF
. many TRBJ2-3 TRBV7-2 TGTGCCAGCAGCCCGTGGGGTACCACAGATACGCAGTATTTT CASSPWGTTDTQYF
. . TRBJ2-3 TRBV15 TGTGCCACCCCCCCCGTAGATTTCACAGATACGCAGTATTTT CATPPVDFTDTQYF
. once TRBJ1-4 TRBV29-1 TGCAGCGTTGAAGTTAGAGCGGGGGACGAAAAACTGTTTTTT CSVEVRAGDEKLFF
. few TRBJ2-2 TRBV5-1 TGCGCCAGCAGCTTTCTGGGCAGGGCCGGCGGGGAGCTGTTTTTT CASSFLGRAGGELFF
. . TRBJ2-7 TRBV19 TGTGCCAGTAGTGCGTCAGAGGGGCTAACCTACGAGCAGTACTTC CASSASEGLTYEQYF
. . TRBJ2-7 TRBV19 TGTGCCAGTAGTGAGGACTCGCGGGACGAGCAGTACTTC CASSEDSRDEQYF
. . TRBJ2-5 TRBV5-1 TGCGCCAGCAGCTCGGCAGGGTCGGTCGGGGAGACCCAGTACTTC CASSSAGSVGETQYF
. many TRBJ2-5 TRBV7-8 TGTGCCAGCAGCTTATCTAGTGGACACCCCAGAGAGACCCAGTACTTC CASSLSSGHPRETQYF
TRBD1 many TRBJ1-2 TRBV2 TGTGCCACCCGGGACAGGGTAATTGGCTACACCTTC CATRDRVIGYTF
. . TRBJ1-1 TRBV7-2 TGTGCCAGCAGCTTAGGAGAGTACTATAACACTGGAGCTTTCTTT CASSLGEYYNTGAFF
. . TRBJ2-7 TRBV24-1 TGTGCCAGCTCCCGGTCAGGGAGCTCCTACGGGCAGTACTTC CASSRSGSSYGQYF
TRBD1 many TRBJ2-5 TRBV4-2 TGTGCCAGCAGCCGACAGGGTATCAGTGAGACCCAGTACTTC CASSRQGISETQYF
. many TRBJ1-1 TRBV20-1 TGCAGTGCTAGAGGCCTAGATAGGAACACTGAAGCTTTCTTT CSARGLDRNTEAFF
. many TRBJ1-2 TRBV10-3 TGTGCCATCAGTGTGGCCCCAGACTATGGCTACACCTTC CAISVAPDYGYTF
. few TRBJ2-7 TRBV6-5 TGTGCCAGCAGGGACCCGGCATCTTCCTACGAGCAGTACTTC CASRDPASSYEQYF
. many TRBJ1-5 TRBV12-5 TGTGCTAGTGGTTTAGGGGATCAGCCCCAGCATTTT CASGLGDQPQHF
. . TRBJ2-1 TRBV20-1 TGCAGTGCTAGAGATTCCCCCGTGGATGAGCAGTTCTTC CSARDSPVDEQFF
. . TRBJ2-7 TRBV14 TGTGCCAGCAGCCAAGATCACCCACCGTCCTCTTACGAGCAGTACTTC CASSQDHPPSSYEQYF
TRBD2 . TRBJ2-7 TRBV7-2 TGTGCCAGCAGCTTAGTAGTAGCGGGAGGGGGGGAGCAGTACTTC CASSLVVAGGGEQYF
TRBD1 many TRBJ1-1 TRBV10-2 TGCGCCAGCAGTGAGTCGAGGGACAGAATAATGAACACTGAAGCTTTCTTT CASSESRDRIMNTEAFF
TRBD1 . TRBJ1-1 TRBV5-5 TGTGCCAGCAGCTTCCGGACAGGCCATGATGAAGCTTTCTTT CASSFRTGHDEAFF
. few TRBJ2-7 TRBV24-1 TGTGCCACCAGTGATGGGGGACGTTCCGAGCAGTACTTC CATSDGGRSEQYF
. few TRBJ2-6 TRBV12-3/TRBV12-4 TGTGCCAGCAGTTTTGTGATGGGGGGCTCTGGGGCCAACGTCCTGACTTTC CASSFVMGGSGANVLTF
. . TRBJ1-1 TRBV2 TGTGCCAGCAGCAACAAACAAGTGAACACTAAAGCTTTCTTT CASSNKQVNTKAFF